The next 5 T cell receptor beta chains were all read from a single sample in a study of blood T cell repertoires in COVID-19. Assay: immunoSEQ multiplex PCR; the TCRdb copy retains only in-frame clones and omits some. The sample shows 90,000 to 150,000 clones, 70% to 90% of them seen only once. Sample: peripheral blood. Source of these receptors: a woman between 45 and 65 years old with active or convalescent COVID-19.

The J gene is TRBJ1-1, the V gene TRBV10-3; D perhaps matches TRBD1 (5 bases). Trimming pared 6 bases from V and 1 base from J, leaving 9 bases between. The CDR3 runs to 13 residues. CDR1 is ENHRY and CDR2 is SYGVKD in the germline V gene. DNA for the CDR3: TGTGCCATCAGGCGACAGCGGAACACTGAAGCTTTCTTT. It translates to CAIRRQRNTEAFF.

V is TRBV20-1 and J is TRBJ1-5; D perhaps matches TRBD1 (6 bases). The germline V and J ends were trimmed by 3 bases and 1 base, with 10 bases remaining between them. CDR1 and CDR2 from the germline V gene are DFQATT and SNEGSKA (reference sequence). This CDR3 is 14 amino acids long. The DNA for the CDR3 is TGCAGTGCTAGTAGGGGGATCAGCAATCAGCCCCAGCATTTT. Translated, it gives CSASRGISNQPQHF.

CDR3 sequence (DNA): TGTGCCAGCAGCTTGGTTAGCGGGAGAATCACAGATACGCAGTATTTT. This sequence encodes CASSLVSGRITDTQYF. This chain connects TRBV5-6 to TRBJ2-3, with 9 nucleotides matching TRBD2. The CDR3 loop spans 16 amino acids. V gave up 0 bases and J gave up 2 bases; unmatched junction bases: 4. The germline gives CDR1 SGHDT, CDR2 YYEEEE.

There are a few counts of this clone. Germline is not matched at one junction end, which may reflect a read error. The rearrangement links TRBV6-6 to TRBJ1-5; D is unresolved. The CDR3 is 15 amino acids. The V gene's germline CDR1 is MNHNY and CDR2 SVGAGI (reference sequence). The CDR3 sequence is CASSLQDGSDQPQHF. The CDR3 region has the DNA TGTGCCAGCAGTCTTCAGGACGGTAGCGATCAGCCCCAGCATTTT.

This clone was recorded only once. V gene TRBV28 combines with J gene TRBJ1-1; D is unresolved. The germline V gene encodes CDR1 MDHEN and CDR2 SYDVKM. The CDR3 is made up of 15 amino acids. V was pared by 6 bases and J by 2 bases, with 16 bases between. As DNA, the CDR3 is TGTGCCAGCAGGCGGGAACTTGTCCTTAACACTGAAGCTTTCTTT. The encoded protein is CASRRELVLNTEAFF.